These 31 T cell receptor beta chains came from one sample sequenced in a study of control samples from healthy donors and cancer patients. Libraries were prepared by immunoSEQ multiplex PCR; TCRdb keeps only in-frame clonotypes and omits some of them. The profile shows 120,000 to 150,000 clones, approximately 92% of them singletons. Sample: blood. All receptors come from a young man in good health.

The J gene is TRBJ1-5, the V gene TRBV19; perhaps TRBD1 as D (5 bases). V dropped 3 bases and J dropped 1 base, with 10 bases sitting between them. Germline CDR1 LNHDA, CDR2 SQIVND (reference sequence). The CDR3 has 15 residues. The CDR3 loop is CASSIQGSSNQPQHF. The DNA of the CDR3 is TGTGCCAGTAGTATTCAGGGTTCGAGCAATCAGCCCCAGCATTTT.

On this clone: In the same sample, other DNA sequences code for this CDR3. V is TRBV3-1 (or the pseudogene TRBV3-2) and J is TRBJ2-3; the match to TRBD1 covers 8 bases. This CDR3 comprises 18 residues. Per germline, CDR1 LGHDT and CDR2 YNNKEL (reference sequence). The V and J ends lost 1 base and 3 bases, in that order; junction bases with no gene match: 12. The chain's CDR3 is CASSQVLSGGLRTDTQYF. DNA for the CDR3: TGTGCCAGCAGCCAAGTATTGTCAGGGGGCTTGAGGACAGATACGCAGTATTTT.

The CDR3 reads CASRSTNSNTEAFF. The CDR3 region has the DNA TGTGCCAGCAGATCGACAAATTCGAACACTGAAGCTTTCTTT. The V gene is TRBV11-2, the J gene TRBJ1-1; D unresolved. Trimming cost V 6 bases and J 1 base, with 12 bases left between them. The CDR3 contains 14 residues. The germline gives CDR1 SGHAT, CDR2 FQNNGV.

The J gene is TRBJ1-2, the V gene TRBV9; 10 nucleotides line up with TRBD1. Trimming at V came to 2 bases and at J to 3 bases, leaving 4 bases not matched to a gene. The length of the CDR3 is 15 residues. CDR1 is SGDLS, CDR2 YYNGEE, per germline. The chain's CDR3 is CASSVTGGSDYGYTF. Written as DNA, the CDR3 is TGTGCCAGCAGCGTGACAGGGGGCTCTGACTATGGCTACACCTTC.

This chain joins TRBV28 and TRBJ2-7; possibly TRBD1 for D (6 bases). This CDR3 is 14 amino acids long. Germline V lookup: CDR1 MDHEN, CDR2 SYDVKM. The V end lost 3 bases, the J end lost 2 bases, and 11 bases lay between the germline ends. The CDR3 DNA reads TGTGCCAGCAGTTTCTGGGGGCCCACCTACGAGCAGTACTTC. It specifies CASSFWGPTYEQYF.

This chain uses TRBV7-9 with TRBJ2-2; 9 bases map to TRBD1. Unmatched junction bases numbered 4, after V lost 0 bases and J lost 5 bases. The CDR3 is made up of 16 amino acids. CDR1 and CDR2 (germline): SEHNR, FQNEAQ (reference sequence). The DNA of the CDR3 is TGTGCCAGCAGCTTAGCGGACAGGGGAGTGACCGGGGAGCTGTTTTTT. This sequence encodes CASSLADRGVTGELFF.

This clone was picked up one time. The rearrangement links TRBV5-1 to TRBJ2-3; 11 nucleotides align to TRBD2. Germline trimming cut 4 bases from V and 0 bases from J; bases unmatched to any gene: 4. Germline V lookup: CDR1 SGHRS, CDR2 YFSETQ. CDR3 length: 16 amino acids. This chain's CDR3 is CASSKLAGDSTDTQYF. CDR3 nucleotides: TGCGCCAGCAGCAAACTAGCGGGGGATAGCACAGATACGCAGTATTTT.

V is TRBV19 and J is TRBJ1-3; no clear D. The CDR3 length is 13 residues. Trimming took 5 bases from V and 4 from J, leaving 9 bases between them. CDR1 LNHDA and CDR2 SQIVND come from the germline V gene (reference sequence). The CDR3 coding sequence is TGTGCCAGTAGTCCGAACTCCGGAAACACCATATATTTT. Its translation: CASSPNSGNTIYF.

This clone appeared once. This chain connects TRBV28 to TRBJ1-2; TRBD1 might be the D (6 bases). This CDR3 spans 19 amino acids. The germline V gene encodes CDR1 MDHEN and CDR2 SYDVKM. Between the trimmed V and J ends, which lost 3 bases and 0 bases, there was a span of 23 bases. CDR3: CASSFLSGAGDSPNYGYTF. Here the CDR3 DNA reads TGTGCCAGCAGTTTCCTATCAGGGGCAGGGGACTCACCTAACTATGGCTACACCTTC.

The V call is TRBV6-5, the J call TRBJ1-3, with D unresolved. Germline V lookup: CDR1 MNHEY, CDR2 SVGAGI. V was trimmed by 10 bases and J by 0 bases, leaving 4 bases between them. CDR3 size: 11 residues. CDR3 sequence (DNA): TGTGCCACGTACTCTGGAAACACCATATATTTT. Its protein product is CATYSGNTIYF.

J is TRBJ2-7 and V is TRBV9; tentative D call: TRBD1 (5 bases). The CDR3 sequence is 18 residues long. V dropped 0 bases and J dropped 2 bases, with 21 bases sitting between them. In germline, CDR1 is SGDLS, CDR2 YYNGEE. For the CDR3, the DNA is TGTGCCAGCAGCGTAGGCCCAACCACAGACAGCTATGCCTACGAGCAGTACTTC. Protein: CASSVGPTTDSYAYEQYF. The full variable domain, its missing parts supplied by reference TRBV9 and TRBJ2-7, is DSGVTQTPKHLITATGQRVTLRCSPRSGDLSVYWYQQSLDQGLQFLIQYYNGEERAKGNILERFSAQQFPDLHSELNLSSLELGDSALYFCASSVGPTTDSYAYEQYFGPGTRLTVT.

The chain is built from TRBV6-5 and TRBJ2-7, with 8 bases lining up with TRBD1. Looked up from germline, CDR1 is MNHEY and CDR2 is SVGAGI. V trimming: 6 bases; J trimming: 5 bases; junction bases outside the gene matches: 6. The CDR3 extends over 13 amino acids. CDR3 sequence reads: CASRRQGLDEQYF. CDR3 sequence (DNA): TGTGCCAGCAGGAGACAGGGGTTGGACGAGCAGTACTTC.

The rearrangement joins TRBV6-5 to TRBJ2-7, with TRBD2 as a possible D gene (5 bases). This CDR3 contains 16 residues. Trimming cost V 0 bases and J 1 base, with 13 bases left between them. Per germline, CDR1 MNHEY and CDR2 SVGAGI. CDR3 region: CASSYSGRRGSYEQYF. CDR3 nucleotide sequence: TGTGCCAGCAGTTACTCCGGGCGTCGAGGGTCCTACGAGCAGTACTTC.

In regard to this clone: The same CDR3 can be traced to other DNA sequences in this sample. The genes are TRBV28 and TRBJ2-3; D possibly matches TRBD1 or TRBD2 (6 bases each). The CDR3 is made up of 14 amino acids. V was clipped by 2 bases and J by 3 bases, with 9 bases between them. Germline CDR1 reads MDHEN; CDR2 reads SYDVKM. CDR3 bases: TGTGCCAGCAGTTTAGGGGGGCGTACAGATACGCAGTATTTT. Protein sequence: CASSLGGRTDTQYF.

The CDR3 coding sequence is TGCGCCAGCAGGGAGGTGATCAGCTCCTACAATGAGCAGTTCTTC. Protein: CASREVISSYNEQFF. The rearrangement links TRBV5-1 to TRBJ2-1, with a possible D match to TRBD2 (5 bases). The CDR3 runs 15 residues. V was trimmed by 5 bases and J by 0 bases, leaving 12 bases between them. The germline CDR1 and CDR2 sequences are SGHRS and YFSETQ.

This chain uses TRBV24-1 with TRBJ2-3, with 9 bases identical to TRBD1. V was clipped by 3 bases and J by 3 bases; unmatched bases: 6. The CDR3 runs to 16 residues. Germline CDR1 KGHDR, CDR2 SFDVKD. The chain's CDR3 is CATSDPRTGVTDTQYF. The CDR3 DNA follows: TGTGCCACCAGTGATCCCAGGACAGGGGTGACAGATACGCAGTATTTT.

This chain uses TRBV19 with TRBJ1-1, with D unresolved. The CDR3 is 13 amino acids. Trimming removed 11 bases from V and 1 base from J, with 14 bases in between. CDR1 and CDR2 from the germline V gene are LNHDA and SQIVND (reference sequence). In nucleotides, the CDR3 is TGTGCCGCGGCCTTTGAAGGGAACACTGAAGCTTTCTTT. Amino acid sequence: CAAAFEGNTEAFF.

This sequence joins TRBV7-2 and TRBJ2-1, with 8 positions matching TRBD2. The germline V gene encodes CDR1 SGHTA and CDR2 FQGNSA. V gave up 4 bases and J gave up 3 bases; unmatched junction bases: 8. The CDR3 length is 16 residues. CDR3 loop: CASSSPLSGDYNEQFF. For the CDR3, the DNA is TGTGCCAGCAGCTCCCCACTTAGCGGGGACTACAATGAGCAGTTCTTC.

The genes are TRBV13 and TRBJ2-3, with 11 positions matching TRBD2. Trimming removed 0 bases from V and 2 bases from J; junction bases left unmatched: 7. Germline CDR1 is PRHDT and CDR2 is FYEKMQ (reference sequence). The CDR3 extends over 18 amino acids. CDR3 sequence: CASSLGGWTSGYTDTQYF. DNA for the CDR3: TGTGCCAGCAGCTTAGGAGGTTGGACTAGCGGGTACACAGATACGCAGTATTTT.

The chain's CDR3 is CSASYWAGRLNEQFF. The CDR3 nucleotides are TGCAGTGCTAGTTATTGGGCAGGGAGGCTCAATGAGCAGTTCTTC. The V gene is TRBV20-1, the J gene TRBJ2-1, with a possible D match to TRBD2 (6 bases). This CDR3 comprises 15 residues. Germline loops: CDR1 DFQATT, CDR2 SNEGSKA (reference sequence). Trimming cost V 3 bases and J 6 bases, with 18 bases left between them.

J is TRBJ2-2 and V is TRBV10-3; D unclear. With 2 bases removed from V and 5 bases from J, the gap between germline ends came to 9 bases. Germline V gene data show CDR1 as ENHRY and CDR2 as SYGVKD. CDR3 length: 14 amino acids. The CDR3 sequence is CAISEGYRTGELFF. The CDR3, as DNA: TGTGCCATCAGTGAGGGGTACAGAACCGGGGAGCTGTTTTTT.

This chain connects TRBV30 to TRBJ2-1; D is perhaps TRBD1 (5 bases). CDR1 is GTSNPN, CDR2 SVGIG, per germline (reference sequence). The V gene lost 3 bases and the J gene lost 2 bases, with 26 bases spanning the gap. The CDR3 covers 19 residues. Here the CDR3 DNA reads TGTGCCTGGAGCGGCTCGGTCCAGGGCTTTCGAGTGGCCTACAATGAGCAGTTCTTC. Its translation is CAWSGSVQGFRVAYNEQFF.

This chain links TRBV9 with TRBJ2-2; D may be TRBD1 or TRBD2 (5 bases each). This CDR3 comprises 14 residues. Trimming cost V 0 bases and J 7 bases, with 10 bases left between them. Per the germline V gene, CDR1 is SGDLS and CDR2 is YYNGEE. The CDR3 DNA sequence: TGTGCCAGCAGCGTAGCTAGGGGACGCGGGGAGCTGTTTTTT. Amino acids: CASSVARGRGELFF.

To note about this clone: A read error may produce the germline difference seen at one junction end. The rearrangement links TRBV7-8 to TRBJ2-7; 9 positions agree with TRBD2. CDR1 and CDR2 (germline): SGHVS, FQNEAQ. CDR3 length: 14 amino acids. CDR3 in DNA: TGTGCCAGCAGCCTAGCGGGAAGCTCCTACGAGCAGTACTTC. Translating gives CASSLAGSSYEQYF.

V usage is TRBV4-2 and J usage is TRBJ2-7; tentatively, D is TRBD2 (5 bases). Germline assignment: CDR1 LGHNA and CDR2 YNFKEQ. The CDR3 is 14 amino acids. V was trimmed by 0 bases and J by 1 base, leaving 7 bases between them. In DNA form, the CDR3 reads TGTGCCAGCAGCCAAGACGTAGCGTCCTACGAGCAGTACTTC. It yields the protein CASSQDVASYEQYF.

This chain links TRBV4-1 with TRBJ2-1; TRBD2 is a possible D gene (6 bases). V lost 1 base to trimming and J lost 8 bases, with 12 bases between them. This CDR3 region has 14 residues. CDR1 is MGHRA, CDR2 YSYEKL, per germline. The CDR3 DNA reads as TGCGCCAGCAGCCAAGCAGTCGGGAGCCATGAGCAGTTCTTC. Amino acid sequence: CASSQAVGSHEQFF.

The V gene is TRBV5-5, the J gene TRBJ2-7, with TRBD2 as a possible D gene (7 bases). The V gene lost 3 bases and the J gene lost 2 bases, with 12 bases spanning the gap. CDR1 SGHKS and CDR2 YYEKEE come from the germline V gene (reference sequence). The CDR3 runs 14 residues. The DNA for the CDR3 is TGTGCCAGCAGCTCGCGGGGGCAAACCTACGAGCAGTACTTC. Protein sequence: CASSSRGQTYEQYF.

The rearrangement joins TRBV3-1 (or the pseudogene TRBV3-2) to TRBJ1-3; D uncertain. Per germline, CDR1 LGHDT and CDR2 YNNKEL (reference sequence). CDR3 length equals 19 residues. Deletions cut 4 bases from V and 0 bases from J, with 22 bases between. This CDR3 reads CASSPNLFSARSSGNTIYF. DNA of the CDR3: TGTGCCAGCAGCCCCAACCTCTTCTCGGCACGCAGCTCTGGAAACACCATATATTTT.

The genes are TRBV9 and TRBJ2-7; D may be TRBD1 (5 bases). The V end lost 2 bases, the J end lost 5 bases, and 11 bases lay between the germline ends. Germline V gene data show CDR1 as SGDLS and CDR2 as YYNGEE. The CDR3 runs 13 residues. The CDR3 DNA sequence: TGTGCCAGCAGCGTTTTGGAAGGGGACGAGCAGTACTTC. Translating gives CASSVLEGDEQYF.

The gene calls are TRBV4-1 and TRBJ2-7; D possibly corresponds to TRBD2 (6 bases). The CDR3 length is 13 residues. V lost 4 bases, J lost 2 bases, and 9 bases lay in between. Germline V gene sequence: CDR1 MGHRA, CDR2 YSYEKL. Here the CDR3 reads CASSPGVTYEQYF. As DNA, the CDR3 is TGCGCCAGCAGCCCGGGGGTGACCTACGAGCAGTACTTC.

The chain carries TRBV11-2 and TRBJ2-3; D is possibly TRBD1 or TRBD2 (5 bases each). The CDR3 covers 14 residues. The ends were cut back, 2 bases at V and 4 bases at J, with 10 bases in the middle. Germline CDR1 reads SGHAT; CDR2 reads FQNNGV. The CDR3 sequence is CASSLSGSPDTQYF. The CDR3 nucleotides are TGTGCCAGCAGCTTATCAGGGAGCCCAGATACGCAGTATTTT.